This TCR beta chain was captured in a study of CD8 T cells in ankylosing spondylitis. Overall study results and limits: Typical of ankylosing spondylitis blood, it appeared, was a TCR beta motif of 7 or 8 highly homologous variants. From matched ankylosing spondylitis synovial fluid, disease-linked clones were reportedly recovered at significantly enriched levels.

Library preparation for TCR beta used quantitative 5'-RACE with molecular barcodes. TCRdb analysed the 5' RACE reads with MiXCR anew, one entry per CDR3 protein. The sample has about 480,000 distinct CDR3 sequences; under 20% are singletons. The sample holds many counts of this clonotype. The target antigen is unknown. CDR3 length: 17 residues. With 5 bases removed from V and 0 bases from J, the gap between germline ends came to 19 bases. The germline V gene has CDR1 DFQATT and CDR2 SNEGSKA (reference sequence). This sequence originates from a male donor with ankylosing spondylitis. The chain couples TRBV20-1 to TRBJ2-2; D possibly matches TRBD1 or TRBD2 (6 bases each). Source material: blood, either unsorted or a sorted T cell fraction (not recorded which). The CDR3 nucleotides read TGCAGTGCTCCCCGCCAGGGGACTTTTTCGAACACCGGGGAGCTGTTTTTT. It is translated as CSAPRQGTFSNTGELFF.